This TCR beta chain was recorded in a study of blood T cell repertoires in COVID-19. Study-level information: PBMCs, B-cell-depleted T cells, or T cells were the source of the cDNA or gDNA that made up the material.

The CDR3 contains 17 residues. V was trimmed by 0 bases and J by 4 bases, leaving 16 bases between them. Germline values: CDR1 LGHNA, CDR2 YNFKEQ. This table comes from immunoSEQ multiplex PCR, and its TCRdb copy is limited to in-frame clones, with some not included. The sample carries roughly 140,000 clones, 70% to 85% recorded once. This clonotype was sampled from a woman aged 45-65 years in a cohort sampled during active or convalescent COVID-19. Sequencing used peripheral blood. The V gene is TRBV4-2, the J gene TRBJ1-5; weak D call: TRBD1 (6 bases). The CDR3 protein is CASSQDLGGAGNQPQHF. In nucleotides, the CDR3 is TGTGCCAGCAGCCAAGATTTGGGGGGGGCTGGGAATCAGCCCCAGCATTTT.